This T cell receptor beta chain was recorded in a study of shared clonotypes between healthy human individuals. Repertoires were generated with immunoSEQ multiplex PCR, while TCRdb's copy carries only in-frame clones and drops some. The sample lists fewer than 650,000 clones, around 80% occurring once. Germline loops: CDR1 MNHNY, CDR2 SVGAGI (reference sequence). Trimming took off 0 bases at V and 7 bases at J, with 14 bases between the two ends. The length of the CDR3 is 15 residues. This chain joins TRBV6-6 and TRBJ2-3; a weak D match, TRBD1 (6 bases). Source material: PBMCs. This clonotype was obtained from a middle-aged woman in good health. Some clones in this sample may be carry-over from other donors' samples. This CDR3 reads CASSYSMGAKHTQYF. As DNA, the CDR3 is TGTGCCAGCAGTTACTCGATGGGGGCGAAGCATACGCAGTATTTT.